This paragraph reports one T cell receptor beta chain. Germline CDR1 and CDR2: LNHDA and SQIVND (reference sequence). V shed 7 bases and J shed 7 bases, with 13 bases lying between them. This CDR3 spans 12 amino acids. These data come from a study of T cell repertoires in cytomegalovirus infection. Study background: Indicated by public TCR beta signatures were CMV infection and matching HLA type.

TCRdb re-called the reads with MiXCR, one entry per CDR3 protein. The data contain around 270,000 distinct CDR3 sequences, around 9% of them singletons. The sequencing input was PBMCs. This clonotype originated in a human donor in good health (CMV status not recorded). Some clones in this sample may be carry-over from other donors' samples. The genes are TRBV19 and TRBJ1-1, with D hard to call. The CDR3 DNA follows: TGTGCCAGTATGACCCCAAGGCTTGAAGCTTTCTTT. Its protein is CASMTPRLEAFF.